These T cell receptor beta chains were read from a single sample in a study of T-cell memory formation after mild COVID-19. MiXCR was run by TCRdb on the 5' RACE reads, yielding one entry per CDR3 protein. The sample has 15,000 or so distinct CDR3 sequences; about a quarter are singletons. Sequencing input: PBMCs or a T cell subset sorted from them (not recorded which). All receptors come from a man in his late teens or twenties who had mild COVID-19 (a few samples of this study predate the infection). Cell type and time point are not known. Both conserved end residues are part of each CDR3. The D gene is left open where the match is weak. Clone size, where shown, is once, few, many, or a class for clones that have expanded.

d_call	j_call	clone_size	v_call	cdr3_aa	cdr3_nt
-	TRBJ1-2	many	TRBV5-1	CASSLGYGYTF	TGCGCCAGCAGCTTGGGCTATGGCTACACCTTC
-	TRBJ2-2	medium-sized	TRBV4-1	CASSQGFRMPGELFF	TGCGCCAGCAGCCAAGGGTTCAGGATGCCCGGGGAGCTGTTTTTT
-	TRBJ2-6	-	TRBV5-1	CASSLGGPSGANVLTF	TGCGCCAGCAGCTTGGGGGGCCCCAGTGGGGCCAACGTCCTGACTTTC
-	TRBJ2-2	many	TRBV7-3	CASSSGLWPGELFF	TGTGCCAGCAGCTCGGGACTTTGGCCCGGGGAGCTGTTTTTT
-	TRBJ1-4	-	TRBV7-2	CASTQGWANEKLFF	TGTGCCAGCACTCAGGGGTGGGCTAATGAAAAACTGTTTTTT
-	TRBJ1-2	many	TRBV29-1	CSVGQNYGYTF	TGCAGCGTAGGGCAGAACTATGGCTACACCTTC
TRBD1	TRBJ1-2	many	TRBV4-1	CASSHIQGDGYTF	TGCGCCAGCAGCCATATACAGGGGGATGGCTACACCTTC
TRBD2	TRBJ2-1	few	TRBV3-1	CASSLGLAGHNEQFF	TGTGCCAGCAGCCTGGGACTAGCGGGGCACAATGAGCAGTTCTTC
-	TRBJ1-1	few	TRBV7-8	CASSLYRGINTEAFF	TGTGCCAGCAGCTTATATCGGGGGATAAACACTGAAGCTTTCTTT
-	TRBJ2-5	many	TRBV5-5	CATMFTGTLGETQYF	TGTGCCACCATGTTCACCGGGACCCTGGGAGAGACCCAGTACTTC
TRBD2	TRBJ2-5	many	TRBV11-2	CASSFPGLAGPAWETQYF	TGTGCCAGCAGCTTCCCGGGACTAGCGGGGCCCGCCTGGGAGACCCAGTACTTC
-	TRBJ2-1	many	TRBV2	CASSRRGPSYNEQFF	TGTGCCAGCAGCCGCCGGGGGCCCTCCTACAATGAGCAGTTCTTC
-	TRBJ2-1	many	TRBV5-1	CASSLWYNEQFF	TGCGCCAGCAGCTTGTGGTACAATGAGCAGTTCTTC
-	TRBJ2-1	many	TRBV4-1	CASSYLGRDEQFF	TGCGCCAGCAGCTACTTGGGGCGCGATGAGCAGTTCTTC
-	TRBJ2-7	-	TRBV5-1	CASSLGASLHEQYF	TGCGCCAGCAGCTTGGGGGCCTCCCTCCACGAGCAGTACTTC
-	TRBJ2-1	-	TRBV6-5	CASSYSGEGAYNEQFF	TGTGCCAGCAGTTACTCTGGCGAAGGAGCTTACAATGAGCAGTTCTTC
-	TRBJ2-3	-	TRBV12-3/TRBV12-4	CASSTRHNSTDTQYF	TGTGCCAGCAGTACAAGACATAATTCCACAGATACGCAGTATTTT
TRBD1	TRBJ2-5	-	TRBV23-1	CANHRGRLTGETQYF	TGCGCCAACCACAGGGGGCGCCTTACCGGGGAGACCCAGTACTTC
-	TRBJ1-5	-	TRBV4-3	CASSQGVGRPQHF	TGCGCCAGCAGCCAAGGGGTGGGGCGGCCCCAGCATTTT
TRBD1	TRBJ2-3	many	TRBV7-8	CASSWTGGTLTDTQYF	TGTGCCAGCAGCTGGACAGGGGGCACATTGACAGATACGCAGTATTTT
-	TRBJ1-6	many	TRBV10-3	CAISDPTATLIPNSALHF	TGTGCCATCAGTGACCCGACAGCTACCCTAATTCCCAATTCGGCCCTCCACTTT
TRBD1	TRBJ2-5	many	TRBV20-1	CSARDEGAWETQYF	TGCAGTGCTAGAGATGAGGGGGCCTGGGAGACCCAGTACTTC
TRBD2	TRBJ2-3	-	TRBV20-1	CSSSGRTDTQYF	TGCAGTTCTAGCGGGCGTACAGATACGCAGTATTTT
-	TRBJ1-5	-	TRBV12-3/TRBV12-4	CASSFKSSQHF	TGTGCCAGCAGTTTTAAAAGCAGCCAGCATTTT
-	TRBJ2-3	-	TRBV6-5	CASRRTGRSDTQYF	TGTGCCAGCAGGAGAACGGGGAGATCGGATACGCAGTATTTT
-	TRBJ2-1	-	TRBV20-1	CSARARSDEQFF	TGCAGCGCACGTGCTAGGAGTGATGAGCAGTTCTTC
-	TRBJ2-1	many	TRBV6-5	CASSYGFTGGDWLGNEQFF	TGTGCCAGCAGTTACGGGTTTACAGGGGGGGATTGGCTCGGCAATGAGCAGTTCTTC
TRBD2	TRBJ2-5	many	TRBV4-1	CASSQEDSGGPLVTQYF	TGCGCCAGCAGCCAAGAGGATAGCGGGGGGCCCCTGGTGACCCAGTACTTC
-	TRBJ1-2	many	TRBV6-2/TRBV6-3	CASSYPDGEYYGYTF	TGTGCCAGCAGTTACCCGGACGGAGAATACTATGGCTACACCTTC
-	TRBJ2-3	many	TRBV11-2	CASRAITGRRTDTQYF	TGTGCCAGCAGGGCAATTACGGGACGGCGCACAGATACGCAGTATTTT
TRBD2	TRBJ2-4	many	TRBV7-2	CASSLAGTKKNIQYF	TGTGCCAGCAGCTTAGCCGGGACTAAAAAAAACATTCAGTACTTC
-	TRBJ2-7	many	TRBV7-9	CASSLVGGGAYEQYF	TGTGCCAGCAGCTTAGTGGGTGGTGGGGCCTACGAGCAGTACTTC